The clone carrying this T cell receptor (beta chain) was seen more than once but under ten times. Antigen specificity is unknown. The data derive from a study of T-cell memory formation after mild COVID-19. Study conclusions and caveats: The pre-infection memory compartment contained some responding clones, suggesting cross-reactive memory joined. Contracting CD4+ clones sat mainly in CM and EM; CD8+ in EMRA. For second-wave clones that peaked at day 37, SARS-CoV-2 specificity went unverified.

After removal of 2 bases from V and 2 bases from J, the junction contained 4 bases not matched to a gene. The CDR3 is 15 amino acids. Germline values: CDR1 WSHSY, CDR2 SAAADI. UMIs and sample barcodes were carried by the TCR alpha and TCR beta cDNA libraries that 5'RACE produced using constant-segment primers. TCRdb redid the calling of the 5' RACE reads with MiXCR, one entry per CDR3 protein. The table records fewer than 650,000 distinct CDR3 sequences, around 16% of them present only once. The sequence was collected from an adult woman who had mild COVID-19 (a few samples of this study predate the infection). Cell type and time point are not known. The rearrangement joins TRBV10-2 to TRBJ2-5; TRBD2 agrees at 8 bases. Source material: PBMCs or a T cell subset sorted from them (not recorded which). CDR3 amino acids: CASSEPSGGQETQYF. The DNA of the CDR3 is TGCGCCAGCAGTGAGCCGAGCGGGGGACAAGAGACCCAGTACTTC.